This TCR beta chain came from a study of T-cell memory formation after mild COVID-19. Germline V gene sequence: CDR1 SGDLS, CDR2 YYNGEE. This CDR3 has 15 residues. V shed 0 bases and J shed 2 bases, with 12 bases lying between them. Constant-segment primers served in 5'RACE that generated TCR alpha and TCR beta cDNA libraries bearing sample barcodes and UMIs. MiXCR, run by TCRdb on the 5' RACE reads, gives a single entry per CDR3 protein. Among 430,000 or so distinct CDR3 sequences listed, nearly 25% were seen once. This clonotype was detected a few times. The TCR sequence derives from an adult woman who had mild COVID-19 (a few samples of this study predate the infection). Cell type and time point are not known. Sequenced input: PBMCs or a T cell subset sorted from them (not recorded which). The chain couples TRBV9 to TRBJ2-7; D might be TRBD1 or TRBD2, each matching 5 bases. CDR3 loop: CASSVAEGQPYEQYF. The CDR3 DNA is TGTGCCAGCAGCGTAGCTGAGGGGCAGCCCTACGAGCAGTACTTC.